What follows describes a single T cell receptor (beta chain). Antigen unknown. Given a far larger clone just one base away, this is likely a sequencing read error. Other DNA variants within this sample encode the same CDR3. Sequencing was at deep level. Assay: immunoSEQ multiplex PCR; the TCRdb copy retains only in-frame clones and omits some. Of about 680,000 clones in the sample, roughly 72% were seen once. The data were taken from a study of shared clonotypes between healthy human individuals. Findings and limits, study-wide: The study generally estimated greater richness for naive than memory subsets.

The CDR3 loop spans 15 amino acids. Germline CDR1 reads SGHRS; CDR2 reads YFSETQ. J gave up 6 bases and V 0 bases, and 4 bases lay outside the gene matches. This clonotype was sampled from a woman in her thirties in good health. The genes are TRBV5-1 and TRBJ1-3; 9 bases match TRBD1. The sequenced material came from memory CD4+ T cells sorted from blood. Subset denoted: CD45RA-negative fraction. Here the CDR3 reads CASSLGDRDENTIYF. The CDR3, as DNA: TGCGCCAGCAGCTTGGGGGACAGGGACGAAAACACCATATATTTT.